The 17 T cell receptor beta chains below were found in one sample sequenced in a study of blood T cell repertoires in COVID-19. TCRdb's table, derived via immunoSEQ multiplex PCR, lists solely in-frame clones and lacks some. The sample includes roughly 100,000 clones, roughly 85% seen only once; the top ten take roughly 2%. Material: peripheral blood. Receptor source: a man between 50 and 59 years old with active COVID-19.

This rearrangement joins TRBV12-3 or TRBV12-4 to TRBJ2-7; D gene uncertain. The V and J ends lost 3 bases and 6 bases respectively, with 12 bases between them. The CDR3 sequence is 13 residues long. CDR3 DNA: TGTGCCAGCAGTTTTAACAGCCACGGCGAGCAGTACTTC. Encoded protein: CASSFNSHGEQYF.

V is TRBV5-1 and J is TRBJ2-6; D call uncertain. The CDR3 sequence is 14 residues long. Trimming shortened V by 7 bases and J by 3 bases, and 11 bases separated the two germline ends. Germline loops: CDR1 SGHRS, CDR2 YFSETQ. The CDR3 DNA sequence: TGCGCCAGCGAAGCCGGTGGTGGGGCCAACGTCCTGACTTTC. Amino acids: CASEAGGGANVLTF.

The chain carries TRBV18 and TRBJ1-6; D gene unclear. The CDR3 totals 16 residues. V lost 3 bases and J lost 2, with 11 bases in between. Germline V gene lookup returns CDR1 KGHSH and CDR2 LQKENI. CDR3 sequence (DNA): TGTGCCAGCTCACCCAGCGTTATAGCCTATAATTCACCCCTCCACTTT. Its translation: CASSPSVIAYNSPLHF.

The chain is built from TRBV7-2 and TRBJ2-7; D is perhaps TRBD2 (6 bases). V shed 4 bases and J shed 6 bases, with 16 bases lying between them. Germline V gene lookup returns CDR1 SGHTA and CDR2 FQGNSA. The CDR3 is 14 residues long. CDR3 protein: CASSSSRGIGEQYF. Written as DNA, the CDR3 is TGTGCCAGCAGCTCCTCCCGGGGGATTGGCGAGCAGTACTTC.

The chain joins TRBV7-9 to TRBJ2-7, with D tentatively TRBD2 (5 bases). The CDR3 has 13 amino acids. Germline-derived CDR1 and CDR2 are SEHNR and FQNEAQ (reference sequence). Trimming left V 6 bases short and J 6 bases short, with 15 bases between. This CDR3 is CASRADGLFEQYF. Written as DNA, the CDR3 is TGTGCCAGCAGGGCGGACGGACTTTTCGAGCAGTACTTC.

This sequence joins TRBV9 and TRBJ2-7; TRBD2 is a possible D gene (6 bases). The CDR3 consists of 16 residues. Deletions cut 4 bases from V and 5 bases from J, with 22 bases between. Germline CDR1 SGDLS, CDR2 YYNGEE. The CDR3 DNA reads TGTGCCAGCAGCCCCCGTAGCGGTGAAGGGGAGAACGAGCAGTACTTC. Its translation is CASSPRSGEGENEQYF.

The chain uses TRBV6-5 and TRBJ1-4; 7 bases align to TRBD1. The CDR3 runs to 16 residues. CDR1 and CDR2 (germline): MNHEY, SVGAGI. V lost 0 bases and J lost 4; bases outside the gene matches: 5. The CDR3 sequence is CASSYSPTGFNEKLFF. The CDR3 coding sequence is TGTGCCAGCAGTTACTCCCCGACAGGGTTTAATGAAAAACTGTTTTTT.

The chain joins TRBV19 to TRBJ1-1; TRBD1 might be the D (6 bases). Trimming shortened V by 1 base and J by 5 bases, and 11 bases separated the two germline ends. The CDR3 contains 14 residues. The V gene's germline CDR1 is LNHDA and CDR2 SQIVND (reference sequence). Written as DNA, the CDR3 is TGTGCCAGTAGTATAGCCAGGGGATGGACTGAAGCTTTCTTT. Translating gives CASSIARGWTEAFF.

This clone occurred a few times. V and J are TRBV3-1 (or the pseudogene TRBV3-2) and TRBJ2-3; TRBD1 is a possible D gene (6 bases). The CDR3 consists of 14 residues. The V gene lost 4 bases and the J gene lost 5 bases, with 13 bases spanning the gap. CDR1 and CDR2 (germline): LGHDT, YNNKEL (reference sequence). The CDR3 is CASSPTEGVDTQYF. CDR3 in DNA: TGTGCCAGCAGCCCGACAGAGGGGGTAGATACGCAGTATTTT.

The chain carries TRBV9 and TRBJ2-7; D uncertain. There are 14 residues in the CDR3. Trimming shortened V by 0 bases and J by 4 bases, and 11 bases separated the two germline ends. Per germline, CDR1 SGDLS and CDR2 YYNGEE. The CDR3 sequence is CASSVVELPYEQYF. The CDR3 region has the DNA TGTGCCAGCAGCGTAGTGGAGCTCCCATACGAGCAGTACTTC.

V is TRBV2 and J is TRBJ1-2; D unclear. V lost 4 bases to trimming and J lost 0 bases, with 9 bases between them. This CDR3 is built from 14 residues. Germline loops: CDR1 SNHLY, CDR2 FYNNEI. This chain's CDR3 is CASSVTDTNYGYTF. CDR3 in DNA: TGTGCCAGCAGTGTTACAGATACTAACTATGGCTACACCTTC.

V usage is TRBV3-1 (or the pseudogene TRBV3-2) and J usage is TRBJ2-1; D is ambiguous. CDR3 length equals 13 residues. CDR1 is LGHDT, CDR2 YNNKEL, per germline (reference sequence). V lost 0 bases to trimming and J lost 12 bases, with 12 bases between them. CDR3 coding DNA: TGTGCCAGCAGCCAAGAATTAGTCGTACGGCAGTTCTTC. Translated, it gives CASSQELVVRQFF.

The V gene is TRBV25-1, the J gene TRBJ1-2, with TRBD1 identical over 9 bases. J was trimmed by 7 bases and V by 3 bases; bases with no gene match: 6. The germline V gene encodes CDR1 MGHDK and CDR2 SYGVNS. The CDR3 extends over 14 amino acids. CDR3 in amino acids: CASSDGTGFIGYTF. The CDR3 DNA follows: TGTGCCAGCAGTGACGGGACAGGGTTCATTGGCTACACCTTC.

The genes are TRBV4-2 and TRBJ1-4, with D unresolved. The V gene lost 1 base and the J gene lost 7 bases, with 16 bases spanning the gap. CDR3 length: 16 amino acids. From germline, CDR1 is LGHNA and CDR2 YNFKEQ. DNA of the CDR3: TGTGCCAGCAGCCAAGTCGGGGTTCGGGGATCTGAAAAACTGTTTTTT. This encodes CASSQVGVRGSEKLFF.

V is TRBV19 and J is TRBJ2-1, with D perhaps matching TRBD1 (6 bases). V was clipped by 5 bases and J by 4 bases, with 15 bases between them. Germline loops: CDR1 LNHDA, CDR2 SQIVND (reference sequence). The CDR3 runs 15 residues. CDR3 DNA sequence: TGTGCCAGTAGTCCCCGGGTAACAGGGTACAATGAGCAGTTCTTC. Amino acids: CASSPRVTGYNEQFF.

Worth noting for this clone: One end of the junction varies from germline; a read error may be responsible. CDR3 amino acids: CARSLGGVNQPQHF. DNA for the CDR3: TGCGCCCGCAGCTTGGGGGGGGTTAATCAGCCCCAGCATTTT. This chain connects TRBV5-1 to TRBJ1-5; tentative D call: TRBD1 (5 bases). Germline V CDR1 and CDR2: SGHRS, YFSETQ. This CDR3 has 14 amino acids.

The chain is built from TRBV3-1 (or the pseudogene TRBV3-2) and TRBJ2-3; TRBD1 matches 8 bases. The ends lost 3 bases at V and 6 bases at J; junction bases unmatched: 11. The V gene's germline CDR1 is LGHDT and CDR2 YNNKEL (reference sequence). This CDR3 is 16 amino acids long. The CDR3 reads CASSQRRDRGRDTQYF. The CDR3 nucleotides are TGTGCCAGCAGCCAGAGGAGAGACAGGGGAAGGGATACGCAGTATTTT.